This entry lists 26 T cell receptor beta chains sequenced from one sample in a study of T cell responses to AZD1222 COVID-19 vaccine. Libraries were prepared by immunoSEQ multiplex PCR; TCRdb keeps only in-frame clonotypes and omits some of them. The data contain about 150,000 clones, about nine tenths of them singletons. The sequences come from peripheral blood, collected 28 days after the second AZD1222 dose. The receptor set was obtained from an adult who received the AZD1222 COVID-19 vaccine.

The chain joins TRBV9 to TRBJ1-1; D is uncertain. The CDR3 contains 13 residues. Trimming pared 7 bases from V and 0 bases from J, leaving 10 bases between. Germline CDR1 and CDR2: SGDLS and YYNGEE. The CDR3 DNA sequence: TGTGCCAGCGCCTCCGGGTTGAACACTGAAGCTTTCTTT. Encoded protein: CASASGLNTEAFF. The full variable domain, rest sourced from reference TRBV9 and TRBJ1-1, is DSGVTQTPKHLITATGQRVTLRCSPRSGDLSVYWYQQSLDQGLQFLIQYYNGEERAKGNILERFSAQQFPDLHSELNLSSLELGDSALYFCASASGLNTEAFFGQGTRLTVV.

The chain links TRBV29-1 to TRBJ2-5; 11 bases are shared with TRBD2. After removal of 5 bases from V and 7 bases from J, the junction contained 9 bases not matched to a gene. Germline CDR1 reads SQVTM; CDR2 reads ANQGSEA. CDR3 length equals 14 residues. CDR3 protein: CSVPGTSGWGTQYF. The CDR3 DNA sequence: TGCAGCGTTCCCGGGACTAGCGGATGGGGGACCCAGTACTTC.

The chain combines TRBV5-1 with TRBJ1-6, with no clear D. Germline V gene sequence: CDR1 SGHRS, CDR2 YFSETQ. The CDR3 runs 15 residues. Trimming pared 0 bases from V and 10 bases from J, leaving 14 bases between. In nucleotides, the CDR3 is TGCGCCAGCAGCTTGGAATCCCGGGAACAATCACCCCTCCACTTT. Translated: CASSLESREQSPLHF.

This clone was seen just once. V and J are TRBV6-5 and TRBJ1-1, with D perhaps TRBD1 (6 bases). The germline V gene encodes CDR1 MNHEY and CDR2 SVGAGI. The CDR3 runs 14 residues. The V and J ends lost 6 bases and 1 base respectively, with 12 bases between them. CDR3 region: CASRSDRQNTEAFF. In DNA, the CDR3 is TGTGCCAGCAGGTCCGACAGGCAGAACACTGAAGCTTTCTTT.

The chain has TRBV25-1 and TRBJ2-3, with D possibly matching TRBD2 (5 bases). The CDR3 has 16 amino acids. The V end was cut by 3 bases, the J end by 1 base, with 14 bases between. Germline CDR1 reads MGHDK; CDR2 reads SYGVNS. The CDR3, as DNA: TGTGCCAGCAGTGACTCCAGTCTAGCAGGCACAGATACGCAGTATTTT. It yields the protein CASSDSSLAGTDTQYF.

J is TRBJ2-1 and V is TRBV5-1; D gene unclear. The germline CDR1 and CDR2 sequences are SGHRS and YFSETQ. The CDR3 has 11 residues. The V gene lost 0 bases and the J gene lost 7 bases, with 2 bases spanning the gap. CDR3 protein: CASSLGNEQFF. CDR3 DNA sequence: TGCGCCAGCAGCTTGGGTAATGAGCAGTTCTTC.

V gene TRBV28 combines with J gene TRBJ1-6; unclear D gene. Trimming stripped 6 bases from V and 0 bases from J, with 12 bases between. Germline V CDR1 and CDR2: MDHEN, SYDVKM. The CDR3 has 16 amino acids. Here the CDR3 reads CASSPGGDSYNSPLHF. The CDR3 region has the DNA TGTGCCAGCAGCCCTGGAGGAGACTCCTATAATTCACCCCTCCACTTT.

The chain has TRBV4-2 and TRBJ2-3, with 9 bases matching TRBD2. CDR1 LGHNA and CDR2 YNFKEQ come from the germline V gene. J was trimmed by 5 bases and V by 0 bases; bases with no gene match: 9. The CDR3 spans 17 residues. In nucleotides, the CDR3 is TGTGCCAGCAGCCAAGATGGGGTGGCGGGAGGGCTAGATACGCAGTATTTT. This gives the protein CASSQDGVAGGLDTQYF.

The gene calls are TRBV3-1 (or the pseudogene TRBV3-2) and TRBJ1-2, with unresolved D. The CDR3 is made up of 16 amino acids. V gave up 4 bases and J gave up 5 bases, with 20 bases separating them. Germline assignment: CDR1 LGHDT and CDR2 YNNKEL (reference sequence). CDR3 nucleotides: TGTGCCAGCAGCCGAGGCGACGCATCCCGGGAATATGGCTACACCTTC. Translation gives CASSRGDASREYGYTF.

The V and J genes are TRBV2 and TRBJ1-1; maybe TRBD1 (5 bases). The CDR3 extends over 13 amino acids. CDR1 is SNHLY, CDR2 FYNNEI, per germline. The germline V and J ends were trimmed by 5 bases and 6 bases, with 13 bases remaining between them. The CDR3 spells CASSPDRGAEAFF. The CDR3 nucleotides are TGTGCCAGCAGTCCCGACCGGGGGGCTGAAGCTTTCTTT.

This clone was found once. The rearrangement uses TRBV6-5 and TRBJ1-5; D gene ambiguous. The CDR3 length is 15 residues. Trimming took off 0 bases at V and 0 bases at J, with 6 bases between the two ends. CDR1 is MNHEY and CDR2 is SVGAGI in the germline V gene. The CDR3 loop reads CASSYSRYSNQPQHF. The CDR3 nucleotides are TGTGCCAGCAGTTACTCGAGGTATAGCAATCAGCCCCAGCATTTT.

Only one count was recorded for this clone. The chain joins TRBV29-1 to TRBJ1-1; D unclear. CDR3 length: 16 amino acids. V gave up 1 base and J gave up 0 bases, with 15 bases separating them. Germline V gene lookup returns CDR1 SQVTM and CDR2 ANQGSEA. The CDR3 protein is CSVEGAGLNMNTEAFF. The CDR3 nucleotides read TGCAGCGTTGAAGGGGCAGGTTTAAACATGAACACTGAAGCTTTCTTT.

With respect to this clone: Sequence at one end of the junction differs from germline and may be a read error. Other nucleotide sequences from this sample produce the same CDR3. V usage is TRBV7-2 and J usage is TRBJ2-7, with 9 bases identical to TRBD2. The CDR3 loop spans 16 amino acids. From germline, CDR1 is SGHTA and CDR2 FQGNSA. The CDR3 sequence is CASSLESGRNSYEQYF. The CDR3 DNA sequence: TGTGCCAGCAGCTTAGAGAGCGGGAGGAACTCCTACGAGCAATACTTC.

On this clone: Germline is not matched at one junction end, which may reflect a read error. The chain joins TRBV4-2 to TRBJ1-1; 8 bases match TRBD1. CDR1 is LGHNA and CDR2 is YNFKEQ in the germline V gene. The CDR3 has 13 amino acids. Here the CDR3 DNA reads TGTGCCAGCAGCCAGGACCCCGGGACAGGAGGGGACTTT. Amino acids: CASSQDPGTGGDF.

This chain connects TRBV4-2 to TRBJ2-7; 13 bases match TRBD2. CDR3 length: 20 amino acids. CDR1 is LGHNA, CDR2 YNFKEQ, per germline. With 3 bases clipped from V and 0 bases from J, the junction kept 14 bases outside the gene matches. CDR3: CASSHPRLAGGRSSSYEQYF. As DNA, the CDR3 is TGTGCCAGCAGCCATCCCAGACTAGCGGGAGGCCGCTCAAGCTCCTACGAGCAGTACTTC.

The chain uses TRBV28 and TRBJ2-3; 9 bases agree with TRBD2. The CDR3 sequence is 16 residues long. V lost 7 bases and J lost 5; bases outside the gene matches: 13. CDR1 and CDR2 (germline): MDHEN, SYDVKM. CDR3 in amino acids: CASTQTAGGVGDTQYF. The DNA of the CDR3 is TGTGCCAGCACCCAGACAGCGGGAGGCGTGGGAGATACGCAGTATTTT. The complete variable domain, with remaining parts taken from reference TRBV28 and TRBJ2-3, reads DVKVTQSSRYLVKRTGEKVFLECVQDMDHENMFWYRQDPGLGLRLIYFSYDVKMKEKGDIPEGYSVSREKKERFSLILESASTNQTSMYLCASTQTAGGVGDTQYFGPGTRLTVL.

The V gene is TRBV29-1, the J gene TRBJ1-1; no firm D call. Trimming removed 5 bases at V and 3 bases at J, with 16 bases between. Germline V lookup: CDR1 SQVTM, CDR2 ANQGSEA. This CDR3 comprises 14 residues. The CDR3 DNA sequence: TGCAGCGTTAGAAGAGTAGGCAGGCACACTGAAGCTTTCTTT. Translating gives CSVRRVGRHTEAFF.

This chain links TRBV29-1 with TRBJ2-7, with TRBD1 identical over 8 bases. Trimming took 3 bases from V and 3 from J; bases not matched to a gene: 4. This CDR3 has 13 amino acids. Germline CDR1 SQVTM, CDR2 ANQGSEA. In nucleotides, the CDR3 is TGCAGCGTTGAGCAGGGGGCGGACTACGAGCAGTACTTC. It is translated as CSVEQGADYEQYF.

The CDR3 loop is CASSFGGGDEQFF. The CDR3 coding sequence is TGTGCCAGCAGCTTTGGGGGTGGGGATGAGCAGTTCTTC. The chain recombines TRBV7-9 with TRBJ2-1, with D possibly called TRBD1 or TRBD2 (5 bases each). V was clipped by 3 bases and J by 8 bases, with 11 bases between them. CDR1 and CDR2 from the germline V gene are SEHNR and FQNEAQ (reference sequence). CDR3 length: 13 amino acids.

The V gene is TRBV30, the J gene TRBJ1-1; D gene uncertain. The ends were cut back, 5 bases at V and 1 base at J, with 8 bases in the middle. Germline V gives CDR1 GTSNPN, CDR2 SVGIG (reference sequence). This CDR3 region has 12 residues. CDR3 amino acids: CAWLGRNTEAFF. CDR3 DNA sequence: TGTGCCTGGCTCGGCAGGAACACTGAAGCTTTCTTT.

This chain joins TRBV21-1 and TRBJ2-2; the D call TRBD2 from the table was never checked on the DNA. TRBV21-1 is flagged as a pseudogene. The CDR3 is made up of 19 amino acids. CDR3 region: CASSKTRSDPGGDTGELFF. The DNA of the CDR3 is TGTGCCAGCAGCAAAACCCGCTCGGACCCCGGGGGGGACACCGGGGAGCTGTTTTTT.

This rearrangement joins TRBV14 to TRBJ2-3; the match to TRBD2 covers 13 bases. J lost 4 bases, V lost 0 bases, and 4 bases had no gene match. There are 17 residues in the CDR3. Germline loops: CDR1 SGHDN, CDR2 FVKESK. CDR3 residues: CASSQEGGLAGPDTQYF. CDR3 nucleotide sequence: TGTGCCAGCAGCCAAGAAGGGGGACTAGCGGGACCAGATACGCAGTATTTT.

The chain combines TRBV7-2 with TRBJ2-5, with 10 bases matching TRBD2. Trimming took 7 bases from V and 3 from J; bases not matched to a gene: 5. Germline CDR1 and CDR2: SGHTA and FQGNSA. This CDR3 region has 14 residues. CDR3 residues: CASTVGLAKETQYF. Here the CDR3 DNA reads TGTGCCAGCACCGTGGGACTAGCGAAAGAGACCCAGTACTTC. Combining the CDR3 with reference TRBV7-2 and TRBJ2-5 gives the whole variable domain GAGVSQSPSNKVTEKGKDVELRCDPISGHTALYWYRQSLGQGLEFLIYFQGNSAPDKSGLPSDRFSAERTGGSVSTLTIQRTQQEDSAVYLCASTVGLAKETQYFGPGTRLLVL.

The chain combines TRBV28 with TRBJ1-5, with D perhaps matching TRBD1 (5 bases). The CDR3 runs 16 residues. V lost 6 bases, J lost 0 bases, and 15 bases lay in between. Germline values: CDR1 MDHEN, CDR2 SYDVKM. As DNA, the CDR3 is TGTGCCAGCAGCCTGCAACCGGGGGTTAGCAATCAGCCCCAGCATTTT. The encoded protein is CASSLQPGVSNQPQHF.

The genes are TRBV5-1 and TRBJ2-1, with D maybe TRBD2 (6 bases). Germline values: CDR1 SGHRS, CDR2 YFSETQ. This CDR3 contains 15 residues. The V end was cut by 0 bases, the J end by 6 bases, with 13 bases between. This CDR3 reads CASSLDGREANEQFF. DNA for the CDR3: TGCGCCAGCAGCTTGGACGGGAGAGAAGCCAATGAGCAGTTCTTC.

This sequence joins TRBV6-1 and TRBJ2-3; D gene unclear. The V gene's germline CDR1 is MNHNS and CDR2 SASEGT. This CDR3 region has 19 residues. Between the trimmed V and J ends, which lost 4 bases and 2 bases, there was a span of 25 bases. The CDR3 protein is CASSVRPSVGWGNTDTQYF. In DNA form, the CDR3 reads TGTGCCAGCAGTGTAAGACCCTCGGTCGGGTGGGGAAACACAGATACGCAGTATTTT.